Reported below is one T cell receptor (beta chain). The antigen is not known. The study's findings and limits: Greatest tumor Treg TCR overlap was with tumor naive CD4+ cells.

TCRdb re-called the 5' RACE reads with MiXCR, one entry per CDR3 protein. This sample has 45,000 to 55,000 distinct CDR3 sequences, with approximately 25% found just once. The length of the CDR3 is 15 residues. Between the trimmed V and J ends, which lost 3 bases and 4 bases, there was a span of 13 bases. CDR1 and CDR2 from the germline V gene are SEHNR and FQNEAQ (reference sequence). The source of this sequence is a female donor with breast cancer. The J gene is TRBJ2-1, the V gene TRBV7-9; TRBD2 is a possible D gene (6 bases). Source material: tumor-infiltrating naive CD4+ T cells sorted from the breast tumor. Subset given: naive CD4+ T cells, CD4+CD45RA+CD25-. The CDR3 nucleotides read TGTGCCAGCAGCTTGGAAGCGGGTCCATACAATGAGCAGTTCTTC. Translation: CASSLEAGPYNEQFF.